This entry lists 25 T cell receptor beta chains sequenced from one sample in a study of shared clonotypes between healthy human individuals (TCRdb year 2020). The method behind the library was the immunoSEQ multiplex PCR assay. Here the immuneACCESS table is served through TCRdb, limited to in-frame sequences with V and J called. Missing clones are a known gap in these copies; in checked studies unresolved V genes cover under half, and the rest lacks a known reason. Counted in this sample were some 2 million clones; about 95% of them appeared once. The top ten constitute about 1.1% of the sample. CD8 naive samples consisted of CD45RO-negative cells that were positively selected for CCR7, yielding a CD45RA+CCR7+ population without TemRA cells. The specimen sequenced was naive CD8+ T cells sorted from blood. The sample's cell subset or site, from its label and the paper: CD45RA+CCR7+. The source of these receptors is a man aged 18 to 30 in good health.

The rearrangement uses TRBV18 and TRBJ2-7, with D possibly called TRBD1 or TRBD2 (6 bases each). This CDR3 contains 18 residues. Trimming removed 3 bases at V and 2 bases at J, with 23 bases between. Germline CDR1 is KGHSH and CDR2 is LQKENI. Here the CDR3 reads CASSPGGVDSGHPYEQYF. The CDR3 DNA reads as TGTGCCAGCTCACCGGGCGGGGTCGACTCGGGACACCCCTACGAGCAGTACTTC.

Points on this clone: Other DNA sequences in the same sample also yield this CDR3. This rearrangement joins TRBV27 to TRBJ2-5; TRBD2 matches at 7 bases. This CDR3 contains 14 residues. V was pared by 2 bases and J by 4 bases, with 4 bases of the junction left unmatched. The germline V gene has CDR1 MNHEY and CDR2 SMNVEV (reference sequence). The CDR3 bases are TGTGCCAGCAGTTTACTGGGGGGGGGAGAGACCCAGTACTTC. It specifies CASSLLGGGETQYF.

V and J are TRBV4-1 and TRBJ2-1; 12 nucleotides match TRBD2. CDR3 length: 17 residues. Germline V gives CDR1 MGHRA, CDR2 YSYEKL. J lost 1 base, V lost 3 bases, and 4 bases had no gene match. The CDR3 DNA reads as TGCGCCAGCAGCCACGATGGACTAGCGGGGTCCTACAATGAGCAGTTCTTC. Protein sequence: CASSHDGLAGSYNEQFF.

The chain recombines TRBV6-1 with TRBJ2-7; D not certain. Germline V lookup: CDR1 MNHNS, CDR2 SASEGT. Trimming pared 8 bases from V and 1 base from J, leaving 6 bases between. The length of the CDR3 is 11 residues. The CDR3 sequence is CASHLSYEQYF. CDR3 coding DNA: TGTGCCAGCCACCTTTCCTACGAGCAGTACTTC.

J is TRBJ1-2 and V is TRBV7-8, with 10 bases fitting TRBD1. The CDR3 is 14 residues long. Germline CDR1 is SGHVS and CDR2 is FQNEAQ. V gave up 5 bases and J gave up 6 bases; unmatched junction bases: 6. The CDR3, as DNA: TGTGCCAGCAGCCGGCGACAGGGGGCTGATGGCTACACCTTC. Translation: CASSRRQGADGYTF.

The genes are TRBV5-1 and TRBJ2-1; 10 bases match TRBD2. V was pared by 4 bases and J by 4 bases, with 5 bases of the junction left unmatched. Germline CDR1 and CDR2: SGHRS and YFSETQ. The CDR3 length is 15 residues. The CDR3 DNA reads TGCGCCAGCAGCCCTACTAGCGGGGCTTACAATGAGCAGTTCTTC. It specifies CASSPTSGAYNEQFF. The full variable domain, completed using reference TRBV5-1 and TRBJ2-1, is KAGVTQTPRYLIKTRGQQVTLSCSPISGHRSVSWYQQTPGQGLQFLFEYFSETQRNKGNFPGRFSGRQFSNSRSEMNVSTLELGDSALYLCASSPTSGAYNEQFFGPGTRLTVL.

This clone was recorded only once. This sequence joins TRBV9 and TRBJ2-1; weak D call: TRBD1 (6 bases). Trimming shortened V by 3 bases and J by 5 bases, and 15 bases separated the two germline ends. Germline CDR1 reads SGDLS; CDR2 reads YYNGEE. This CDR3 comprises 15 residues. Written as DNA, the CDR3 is TGTGCCAGCAGCGCAGGGGTAAATCCGAACAATGAGCAGTTCTTC. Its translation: CASSAGVNPNNEQFF.

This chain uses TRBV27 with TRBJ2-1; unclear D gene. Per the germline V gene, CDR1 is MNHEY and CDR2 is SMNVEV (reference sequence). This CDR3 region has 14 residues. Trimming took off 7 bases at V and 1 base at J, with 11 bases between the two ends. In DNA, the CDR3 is TGTGCCAGCACTCAACCTGGATCCTACAATGAGCAGTTCTTC. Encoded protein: CASTQPGSYNEQFF.

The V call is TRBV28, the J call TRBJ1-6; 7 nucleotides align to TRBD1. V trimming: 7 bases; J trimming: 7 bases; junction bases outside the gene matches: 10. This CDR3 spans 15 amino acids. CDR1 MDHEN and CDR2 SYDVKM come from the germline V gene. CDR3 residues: CASIPTGPINSPLHF. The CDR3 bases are TGTGCCAGCATTCCGACAGGGCCAATAAATTCACCCCTCCACTTT.

The CDR3 region has the DNA TGTGCCAGCAGTCCGGGAATGAATTCACCCCTCCACTTT. This translates into CASSPGMNSPLHF. The J gene is TRBJ1-6, the V gene TRBV6-5; D gene uncertain. V lost 5 bases, J lost 7 bases, and 9 bases lay in between. CDR3 length equals 13 residues. Germline loops: CDR1 MNHEY, CDR2 SVGAGI.

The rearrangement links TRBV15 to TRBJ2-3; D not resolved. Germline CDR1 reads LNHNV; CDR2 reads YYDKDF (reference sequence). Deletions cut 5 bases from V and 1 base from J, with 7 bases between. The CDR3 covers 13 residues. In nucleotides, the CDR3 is TGTGCCACCAGCTTTCTGCGCACAGATACGCAGTATTTT. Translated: CATSFLRTDTQYF.

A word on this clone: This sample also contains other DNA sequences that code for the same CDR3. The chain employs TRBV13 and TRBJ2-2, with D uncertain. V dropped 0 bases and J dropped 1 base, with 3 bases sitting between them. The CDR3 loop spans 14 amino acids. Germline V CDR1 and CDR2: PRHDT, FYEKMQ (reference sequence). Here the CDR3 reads CASSLGQNTGELFF. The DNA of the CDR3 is TGTGCCAGCAGCTTAGGCCAGAACACCGGGGAGCTGTTTTTT. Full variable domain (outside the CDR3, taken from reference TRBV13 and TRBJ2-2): AAGVIQSPRHLIKEKRETATLKCYPIPRHDTVYWYQQGPGQDPQFLISFYEKMQSDKGSIPDRFSAQQFSDYHSELNMSSLELGDSALYFCASSLGQNTGELFFGEGSRLTVL.

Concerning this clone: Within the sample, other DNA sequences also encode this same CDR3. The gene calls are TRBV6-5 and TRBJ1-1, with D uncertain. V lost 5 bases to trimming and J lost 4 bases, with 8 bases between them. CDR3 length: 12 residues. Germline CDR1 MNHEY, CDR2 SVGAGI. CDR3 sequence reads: CASSNWGTEAFF. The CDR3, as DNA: TGTGCCAGCAGTAACTGGGGCACTGAAGCTTTCTTT.

The CDR3 loop reads CASSPRPNEQFF. Here the CDR3 DNA reads TGTGCCAGCAGCCCTAGGCCCAATGAGCAGTTCTTC. The chain employs TRBV7-8 and TRBJ2-1; D not certain. CDR1 SGHVS and CDR2 FQNEAQ come from the germline V gene. The CDR3 is 12 amino acids. Between the trimmed V and J ends, which lost 5 bases and 6 bases, there was a span of 8 bases. The variable domain in full, completed from reference TRBV7-8 and TRBJ2-1, reads GAGVSQSPRYKVAKRGQDVALRCDPISGHVSLFWYQQALGQGPEFLTYFQNEAQLDKSGLPSDRFFAERPEGSVSTLKIQRTQQEDSAVYLCASSPRPNEQFFGPGTRLTVL.

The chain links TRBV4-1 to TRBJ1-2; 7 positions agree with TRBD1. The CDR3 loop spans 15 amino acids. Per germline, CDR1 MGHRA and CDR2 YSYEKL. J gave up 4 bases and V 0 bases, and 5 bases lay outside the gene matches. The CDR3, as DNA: TGCGCCAGCAGCCAAGATCAAGGGGGCGGCTATGGCTACACCTTC. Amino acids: CASSQDQGGGYGYTF.

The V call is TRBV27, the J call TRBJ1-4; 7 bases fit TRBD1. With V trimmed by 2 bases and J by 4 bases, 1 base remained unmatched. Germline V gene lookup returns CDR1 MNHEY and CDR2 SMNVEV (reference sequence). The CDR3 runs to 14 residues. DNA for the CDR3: TGTGCCAGCAGTTTACAGGGGGTTAATGAAAAACTGTTTTTT. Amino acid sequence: CASSLQGVNEKLFF.

CDR3 protein: CASSIGYGNSGNTIYF. Here the CDR3 DNA reads TGTGCCAGTAGTATAGGGTACGGTAACTCTGGAAACACCATATATTTT. The chain carries TRBV19 and TRBJ1-3; D remains unclear. The V end lost 1 base, the J end lost 0 bases, and 10 bases lay between the germline ends. Germline loops: CDR1 LNHDA, CDR2 SQIVND (reference sequence). The CDR3 sequence is 16 residues long. Filled out from reference TRBV19 and TRBJ1-3, the complete variable domain reads DGGITQSPKYLFRKEGQNVTLSCEQNLNHDAMYWYRQDPGQGLRLIYYSQIVNDFQKGDIAEGYSVSREKKESFPLTVTSAQKNPTAFYLCASSIGYGNSGNTIYFGEGSWLTVV.

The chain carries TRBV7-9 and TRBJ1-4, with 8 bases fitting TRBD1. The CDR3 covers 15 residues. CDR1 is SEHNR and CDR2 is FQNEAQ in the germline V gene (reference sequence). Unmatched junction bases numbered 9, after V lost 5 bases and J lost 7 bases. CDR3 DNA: TGTGCCAGCAGCGGTATCCAGGGGGCGCTTGAAAAACTGTTTTTT. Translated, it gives CASSGIQGALEKLFF.

The chain's CDR3 is CASSLYGGAPNEKLFF. CDR3 sequence (DNA): TGTGCCAGCAGTTTGTATGGCGGGGCCCCAAATGAAAAACTGTTTTTT. The chain uses TRBV27 and TRBJ1-4; D might be TRBD1 (5 bases). Trimming removed 3 bases from V and 5 bases from J, with 16 bases in between. CDR1 is MNHEY and CDR2 is SMNVEV in the germline V gene (reference sequence). The CDR3 sequence is 16 residues long. Full variable domain (outside the CDR3, taken from reference TRBV27 and TRBJ1-4): EAQVTQNPRYLITVTGKKLTVTCSQNMNHEYMSWYRQDPGLGLRQIYYSMNVEVTDKGDVPEGYKVSRKEKRNFPLILESPSPNQTSLYFCASSLYGGAPNEKLFFGSGTQLSVL.

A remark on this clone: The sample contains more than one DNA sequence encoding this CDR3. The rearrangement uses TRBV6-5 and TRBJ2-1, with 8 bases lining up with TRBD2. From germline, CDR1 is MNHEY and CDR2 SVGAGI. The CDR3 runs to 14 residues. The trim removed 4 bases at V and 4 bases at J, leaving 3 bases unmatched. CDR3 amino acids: CASSFREGYNEQFF. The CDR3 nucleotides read TGTGCCAGCAGTTTCCGGGAGGGGTACAATGAGCAGTTCTTC.

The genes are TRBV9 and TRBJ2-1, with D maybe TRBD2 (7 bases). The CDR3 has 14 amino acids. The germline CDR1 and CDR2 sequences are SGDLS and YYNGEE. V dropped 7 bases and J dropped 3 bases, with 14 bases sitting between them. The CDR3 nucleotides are TGTGCCAGCGGGGGGGACATAGACTACAATGAGCAGTTCTTC. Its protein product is CASGGDIDYNEQFF.

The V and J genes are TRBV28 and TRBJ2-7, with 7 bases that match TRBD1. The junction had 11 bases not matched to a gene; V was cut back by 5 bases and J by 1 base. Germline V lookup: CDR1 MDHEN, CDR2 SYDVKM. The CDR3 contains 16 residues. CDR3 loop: CASSRTGATGSYEQYF. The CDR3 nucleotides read TGTGCCAGCAGTCGCACAGGGGCTACAGGGTCCTACGAGCAGTACTTC.

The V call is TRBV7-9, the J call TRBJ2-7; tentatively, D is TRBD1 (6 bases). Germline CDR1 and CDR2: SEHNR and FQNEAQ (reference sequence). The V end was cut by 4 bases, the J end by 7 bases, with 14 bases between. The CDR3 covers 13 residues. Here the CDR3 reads CASSSGTTLEQYF. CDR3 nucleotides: TGTGCCAGCAGCTCCGGGACAACCTTAGAGCAGTACTTC.

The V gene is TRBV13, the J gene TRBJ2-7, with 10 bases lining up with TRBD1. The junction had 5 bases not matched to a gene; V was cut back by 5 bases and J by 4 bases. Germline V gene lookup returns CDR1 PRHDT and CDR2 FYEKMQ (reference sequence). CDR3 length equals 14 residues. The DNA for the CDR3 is TGTGCCAGCAGCACGAGGACAGGGGGGTACGAGCAGTACTTC. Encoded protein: CASSTRTGGYEQYF.

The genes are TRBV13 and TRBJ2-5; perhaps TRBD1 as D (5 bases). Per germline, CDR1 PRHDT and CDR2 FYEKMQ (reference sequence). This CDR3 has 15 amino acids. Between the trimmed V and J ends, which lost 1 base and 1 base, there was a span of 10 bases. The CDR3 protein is CASSLEGVGQETQYF. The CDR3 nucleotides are TGTGCCAGCAGCTTAGAAGGGGTGGGCCAAGAGACCCAGTACTTC.